This T cell receptor (beta chain) was found in a study of cytomegalovirus exposure and HLA in healthy donors. Findings and caveats of the study: Specificity for CMV antigens was confirmed in vitro for a few of the CMV-associated chains. It was reported that the classifier diagnosed cytomegalovirus status with high specificity and sensitivity in both the original and validation cohorts. Accurate prediction of most subjects' HLA-A and HLA-B alleles from TCR beta sequences was reported.

This clone has more than one count but fewer than ten. Its antigen is undetermined. The CDR3 spans 16 residues. Germline lookup yields CDR1 SGHNT and CDR2 YYREEE (reference sequence). The V end lost 4 bases, the J end lost 4 bases, and 20 bases lay between the germline ends. The study ran its PCR with 60 Vbeta and 13 Jbeta primers. Assay used: immunoSEQ multiplex PCR; TCRdb lists only in-frame clones, some missing. Of under 150,000 clones detected, about 78% appear once; the ten largest clones hold about 3%. The rearrangement uses TRBV5-4 and TRBJ1-1; TRBD1 might be the D (5 bases). Material for sequencing was PBMCs. The source of this sequence is a human donor in good health. Written as DNA, the CDR3 is TGTGCCAGCAGCCTTGGGGGTCGTGGAGGGATCACTGAAGCTTTCTTT. Encoded protein: CASSLGGRGGITEAFF.